The T cell receptor beta chain under discussion was sequenced for a study of early T cells in non-severe SARS-CoV-2 infection. Individual cDNA molecules each received unique molecular identifiers attached to them. TCRdb re-called the 5' RACE reads through MiXCR, storing one row per CDR3 protein. The sample has around 70,000 distinct CDR3 sequences, around 9% seen once. This TCR derives from an adult who was a healthcare worker with PCR-confirmed SARS-CoV-2 infection or an uninfected control (not recorded which). Sequenced: whole blood.

The CDR3 DNA is TGTGCCAGCAGCTTAGAGCTAGCGGGAGGGGCTACTCCCCCCTACGAGCAGTACTTC. Translation: CASSLELAGGATPPYEQYF. This chain links TRBV7-2 with TRBJ2-7; 12 positions agree with TRBD2. The CDR3 covers 19 residues. Germline V gene lookup returns CDR1 SGHTA and CDR2 FQGNSA. V lost 1 base to trimming and J lost 2 bases; unmatched junction nucleotides: 12.